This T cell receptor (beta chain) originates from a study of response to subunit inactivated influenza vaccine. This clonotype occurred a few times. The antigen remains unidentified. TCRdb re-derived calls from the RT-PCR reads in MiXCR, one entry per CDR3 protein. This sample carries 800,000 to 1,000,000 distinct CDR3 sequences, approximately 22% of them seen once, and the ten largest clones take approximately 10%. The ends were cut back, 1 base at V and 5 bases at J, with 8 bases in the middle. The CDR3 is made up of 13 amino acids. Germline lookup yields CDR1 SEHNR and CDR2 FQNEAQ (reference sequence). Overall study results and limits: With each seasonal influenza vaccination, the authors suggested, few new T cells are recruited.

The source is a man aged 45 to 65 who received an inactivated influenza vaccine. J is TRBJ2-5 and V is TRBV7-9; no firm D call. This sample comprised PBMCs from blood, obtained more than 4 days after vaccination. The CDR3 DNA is TGTGCCAGCAGCTTAGGGGCCAGTGAGACCCAGTACTTC. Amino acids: CASSLGASETQYF. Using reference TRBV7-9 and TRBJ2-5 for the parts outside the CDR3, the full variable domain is DTGVSQNPRHKITKRGQNVTFRCDPISEHNRLYWYRQTLGQGPEFLTYFQNEAQLEKSRLLSDRFSAERPKGSFSTLEIQRTEQGDSAMYLCASSLGASETQYFGPGTRLLVL.